The T cell receptor beta chain described here comes from a study of shared clonotypes between healthy human individuals. General study points: In contrast to clonotypes shared by all four donors, non-shared clonotypes had lower generation probabilities.

A remark on this clone: Its target is unknown.

V gave up 4 bases and J gave up 4 bases; unmatched junction bases: 6. The CDR3 totals 15 residues. From germline, CDR1 is GTSNPN and CDR2 SVGIG (reference sequence). In replicate PCRs of sorted subsets, approximately 190 ng DNA, roughly 27,000 T cell genomes, was used. Per the original data handling: ImmunoSEQ gave junction-only sequences without quality scores, so filtering differed. Assay: immunoSEQ multiplex PCR; the TCRdb copy retains only in-frame clones and omits some. V, J and clone size derive from that table, while D and trimming were established from the DNA sequence. The repertoire includes about 1.1 million clones, 77% of them detected once, and roughly 0.82% sits in the top ten. Healthy adults negative for HIV, lacking recent acute infections or vaccinations, served as donors.

Sequencing was carried out using memory CD4+ T cells from PBMCs. Noted subset: CD45RA-negative fraction. This chain uses TRBV30 with TRBJ2-3, with TRBD1 matching over 12 bases. The clonotype comes from a man in his late teens or twenties in good health. Some clones in this sample may be carry-over from other donors' samples. CDR3 bases: TGTGCCTGGACCTCCGGGACAGGGGGCTCAGATACGCAGTATTTT. Encoded protein: CAWTSGTGGSDTQYF.